This T cell receptor (beta chain) was sequenced during a study of T cell repertoires in cytomegalovirus infection. This CDR3 spans 16 amino acids. Looked up from germline, CDR1 is SGHRS and CDR2 is YFSETQ. The V segment lost 4 bases and the J segment 8 bases; nucleotides outside the gene matches: 10. Study outcomes and limitations: Cumulative public TCR beta family frequency identified carriers of CMV plus the relevant HLA.

One entry per CDR3 protein, called by TCRdb with MiXCR from the reads. This sample carries about 470,000 distinct CDR3 sequences, approximately 42% of them seen once, and the ten largest clones take roughly two fifths. As for this clonotype: Antigen specificity is unknown.

The chain has TRBV5-1 and TRBJ1-6; 9 nucleotides agree with TRBD1. The starting material was cultured PBMCs, obtained from culture after CMV antigen stimulation. This TCR derives from a human donor in good health (CMV status not recorded). Some clones in this sample may be carry-over from other donors' samples. CDR3: CASSTLGTGMDSPLHF. The CDR3 coding sequence is TGCGCCAGCAGCACCCTAGGGACAGGGATGGATTCACCCCTCCACTTT.